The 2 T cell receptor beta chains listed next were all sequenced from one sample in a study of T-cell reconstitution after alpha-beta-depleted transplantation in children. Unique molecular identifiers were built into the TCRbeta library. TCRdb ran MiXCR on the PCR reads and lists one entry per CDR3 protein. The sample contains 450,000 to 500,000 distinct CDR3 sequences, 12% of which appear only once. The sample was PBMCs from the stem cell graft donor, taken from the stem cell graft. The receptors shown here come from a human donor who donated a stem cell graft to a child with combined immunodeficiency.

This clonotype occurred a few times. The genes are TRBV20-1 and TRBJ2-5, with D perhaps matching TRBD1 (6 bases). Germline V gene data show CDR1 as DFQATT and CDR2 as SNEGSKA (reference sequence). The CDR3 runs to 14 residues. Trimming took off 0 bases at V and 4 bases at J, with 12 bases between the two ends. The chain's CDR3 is CSARDPRGPETQYF. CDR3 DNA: TGCAGTGCTAGAGATCCCAGGGGACCAGAGACCCAGTACTTC.

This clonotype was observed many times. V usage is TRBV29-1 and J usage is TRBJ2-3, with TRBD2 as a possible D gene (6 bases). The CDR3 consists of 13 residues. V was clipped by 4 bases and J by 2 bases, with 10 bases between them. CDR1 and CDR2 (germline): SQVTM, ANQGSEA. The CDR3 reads CSVAGLHTDTQYF. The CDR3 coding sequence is TGCAGCGTTGCTGGACTACACACAGATACGCAGTATTTT.